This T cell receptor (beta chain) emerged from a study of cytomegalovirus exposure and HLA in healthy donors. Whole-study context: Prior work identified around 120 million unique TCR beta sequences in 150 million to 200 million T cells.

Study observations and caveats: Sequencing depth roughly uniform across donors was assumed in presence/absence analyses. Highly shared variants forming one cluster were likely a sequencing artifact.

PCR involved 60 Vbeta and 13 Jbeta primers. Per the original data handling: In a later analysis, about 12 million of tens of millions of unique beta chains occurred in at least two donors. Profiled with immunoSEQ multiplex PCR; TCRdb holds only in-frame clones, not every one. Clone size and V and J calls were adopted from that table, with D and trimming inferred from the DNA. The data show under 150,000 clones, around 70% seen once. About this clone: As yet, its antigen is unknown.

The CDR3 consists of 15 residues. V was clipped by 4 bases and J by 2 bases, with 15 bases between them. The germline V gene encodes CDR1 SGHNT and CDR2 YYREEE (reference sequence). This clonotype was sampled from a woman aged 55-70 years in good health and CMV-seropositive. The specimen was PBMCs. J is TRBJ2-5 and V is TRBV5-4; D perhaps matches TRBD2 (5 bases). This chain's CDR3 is CASSELAGGQETQYF. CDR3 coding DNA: TGTGCCAGCAGCGAGCTAGCAGGCGGGCAAGAGACCCAGTACTTC. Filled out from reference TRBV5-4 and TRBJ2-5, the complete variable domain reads ETGVTQSPTHLIKTRGQQVTLRCSSQSGHNTVSWYQQALGQGPQFIFQYYREEENGRGNFPPRFSGLQFPNYSSELNVNALELDDSALYLCASSELAGGQETQYFGPGTRLLVL.